Listed here is a single T cell receptor beta chain. Its matching antigen is unknown. Profiled with immunoSEQ multiplex PCR; TCRdb holds only in-frame clones, not every one. Seen here are hundreds of clones, approximately 46% observed once, and the top ten hold just under 99%. The data stem from a study of STAT3 mutations in large granular lymphocyte leukemia. Study results and limitations: Persisting codominant clonotypes may have hidden a small pathogenic clone. Every T-cell large granular lymphocyte leukemia patient had at least one immunodominant TCR beta clonotype. Clonal expansion was inferred from samples taken at other timepoints.

The receptor's source is a woman between 45 and 60 years old with T-cell large granular lymphocyte leukemia. Some clones in this sample may be carry-over from other donors' samples. The sample taken for sequencing was peripheral blood mononuclear cells.

The CDR3 DNA follows: TGCGCCAGCAGCCCCGGCCCCTACGAGCAGTACTTC. This gives the protein CASSPGPYEQYF. The chain combines TRBV4-1 with TRBJ2-7; D unclear. The germline V gene encodes CDR1 MGHRA and CDR2 YSYEKL. The CDR3 extends over 12 amino acids. Trimming pared 4 bases from V and 2 bases from J, leaving 6 bases between.